The 8 T cell receptor beta chains below all came from one sample that was sequenced in a study of human T cells and chemical hapten exposure. Stated time point: patch test 3, about 24 weeks after DPC sensitization. Treatment: therapeutic diphenylcyclopropenone sensitization with weekly scalp DPC. TCRdb reprocessed the RACE reads via MiXCR and lists one record per CDR3 protein. The sample yields about 82,000 distinct CDR3 sequences, about an eighth seen once. The sequenced sample was whole blood, obtained in connection with sensitization to the hapten diphenylcyclopropenone (DPC). The receptors were sampled from a woman aged 45-59 years with alopecia areata. Some clones in this sample may be carry-over from other donors' samples.

This clonotype has ten or more counts. The chain joins TRBV29-1 to TRBJ1-1; 8 bases match TRBD1. The CDR3 has 13 residues. V lost 3 bases and J lost 5; bases outside the gene matches: 5. The germline gives CDR1 SQVTM, CDR2 ANQGSEA. CDR3 amino acids: CSVDDRGGTEAFF. CDR3 in DNA: TGCAGCGTTGACGACAGGGGAGGGACTGAAGCTTTCTTT.

This clonotype is medium-sized (0.01 to 0.1%) in the sample. V usage is TRBV15 and J usage is TRBJ1-6; a weak D match, TRBD1 (5 bases). Germline CDR1 and CDR2: LNHNV and YYDKDF (reference sequence). V dropped 0 bases and J dropped 10 bases, with 10 bases sitting between them. The CDR3 is 14 amino acids. The CDR3 protein is CATSRDAGRSPLHF. The CDR3 DNA sequence: TGTGCCACCAGCAGAGACGCAGGGAGATCACCCCTCCACTTT.

This clonotype was observed a few times. The chain combines TRBV9 with TRBJ2-7; 11 nucleotides align to TRBD2. The CDR3 is 15 residues long. Germline V lookup: CDR1 SGDLS, CDR2 YYNGEE. V was clipped by 4 bases and J by 5 bases; unmatched bases: 8. The CDR3 DNA reads TGTGCCAGCAGCCCATATAGCGGGAGGGCCGACGAGCAGTACTTC. Protein sequence: CASSPYSGRADEQYF.

V and J are TRBV12-3 or TRBV12-4 and TRBJ2-3; D is unresolved. The V gene lost 3 bases and the J gene lost 2 bases, with 6 bases spanning the gap. This CDR3 has 13 amino acids. CDR3 DNA: TGTGCCAGCAGTTTCTCCTACACAGATACGCAGTATTTT. Translating it yields CASSFSYTDTQYF.

This clonotype was seen ten or more times. This chain joins TRBV2 and TRBJ2-3; 16 bases fit TRBD2. The trim removed 3 bases at V and 0 bases at J, leaving 9 bases unmatched. The germline CDR1 and CDR2 sequences are SNHLY and FYNNEI. The CDR3 spans 20 residues. CDR3: CASSDGSGLAGGPSTDTQYF. The CDR3 bases are TGTGCCAGCAGTGACGGGTCGGGACTAGCGGGAGGGCCCAGCACAGATACGCAGTATTTT.

V and J are TRBV11-1 and TRBJ2-3; a weak D match, TRBD1 (6 bases). The CDR3 has 16 residues. V was pared by 5 bases and J by 5 bases, with 20 bases between. From germline, CDR1 is SGHAT and CDR2 FQDESV (reference sequence). The CDR3 sequence is CASSRQLQGGVDTQYF. As DNA, the CDR3 is TGTGCCAGCAGCCGCCAGCTACAGGGCGGTGTAGATACGCAGTATTTT.

This clonotype was seen ten or more times. The V and J genes are TRBV7-8 and TRBJ1-6; D ambiguous. The germline CDR1 and CDR2 sequences are SGHVS and FQNEAQ. The CDR3 runs to 11 residues. Between the trimmed V and J ends, which lost 9 bases and 10 bases, there was a span of 10 bases. This chain's CDR3 is CASGPSSPLHF. Here the CDR3 DNA reads TGTGCCAGTGGACCCTCATCACCCCTCCACTTT.

This clonotype was seen many times. The rearrangement links TRBV3-1 to TRBJ2-1, with 9 bases aligning to TRBD2. The CDR3 loop spans 15 amino acids. Losses at the gene ends were 5 bases for V and 7 bases for J; bases not matched to a gene: 9. Germline lookup yields CDR1 LGHDT and CDR2 YNNKEL (reference sequence). CDR3 in DNA: TGTGCCAGCAGCGAGGAAGCGGGAGGAGAGAATGAGCAGTTCTTC. Its translation: CASSEEAGGENEQFF.